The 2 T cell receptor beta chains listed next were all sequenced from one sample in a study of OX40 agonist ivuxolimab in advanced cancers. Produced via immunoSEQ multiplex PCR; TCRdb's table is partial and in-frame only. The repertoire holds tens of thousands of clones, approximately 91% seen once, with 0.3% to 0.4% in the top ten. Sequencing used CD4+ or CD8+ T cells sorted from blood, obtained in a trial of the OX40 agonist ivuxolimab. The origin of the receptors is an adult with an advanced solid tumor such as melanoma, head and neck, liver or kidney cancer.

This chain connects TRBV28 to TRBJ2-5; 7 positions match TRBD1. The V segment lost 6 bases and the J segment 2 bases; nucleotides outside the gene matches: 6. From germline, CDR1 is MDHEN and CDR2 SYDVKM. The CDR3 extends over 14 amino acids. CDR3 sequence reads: CASSLPGQQETQYF. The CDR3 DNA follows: TGTGCCAGCAGCCTCCCGGGACAGCAAGAGACCCAGTACTTC.

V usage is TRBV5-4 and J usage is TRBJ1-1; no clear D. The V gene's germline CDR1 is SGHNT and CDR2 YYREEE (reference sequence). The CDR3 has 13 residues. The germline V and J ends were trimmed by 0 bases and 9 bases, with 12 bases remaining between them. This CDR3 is CASSLAFAAKAFF. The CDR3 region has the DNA TGTGCCAGCAGCTTGGCCTTCGCCGCGAAAGCTTTCTTT. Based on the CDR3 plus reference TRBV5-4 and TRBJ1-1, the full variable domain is ETGVTQSPTHLIKTRGQQVTLRCSSQSGHNTVSWYQQALGQGPQFIFQYYREEENGRGNFPPRFSGLQFPNYSSELNVNALELDDSALYLCASSLAFAAKAFFGQGTRLTVV.